Following are 27 T cell receptor beta chains from one sample sequenced in a study of control samples from healthy donors and cancer patients (dated by TCRdb to between 2020 and 2021). Libraries were made using the immunoSEQ multiplex PCR assay. TCRdb provides this immuneACCESS table in a form limited to in-frame rearrangements. Some clones are lacking; in checked studies, under half of them reflect an unresolved V gene, and why the rest are absent is not known. The sample data list about 80,000 clones, and 84% of these were observed just once. The ten largest clones add up to approximately 10% of the sample. Sequenced sample: PBMCs. Receptors originate from a man aged 55 to 70 with head and neck cancer.

The chain links TRBV29-1 to TRBJ2-7, with unresolved D. From germline, CDR1 is SQVTM and CDR2 ANQGSEA. This CDR3 region has 15 residues. The V end was cut by 0 bases, the J end by 4 bases, with 16 bases between. The CDR3 DNA reads as TGCAGCGTTGAAGAAGAGGAAACCGGCACGTACGAGCAGTACTTC. Translation gives CSVEEEETGTYEQYF.

In its sample, this clone was seen a few times. The rearrangement joins TRBV19 to TRBJ1-4; possible D gene TRBD1, 6 bases. The germline V and J ends were trimmed by 10 bases and 7 bases, with 16 bases remaining between them. Germline-derived CDR1 and CDR2 are LNHDA and SQIVND (reference sequence). This CDR3 is built from 13 residues. CDR3 residues: CATHRADGEKLFF. CDR3 sequence (DNA): TGTGCCACCCACAGGGCAGATGGTGAAAAACTGTTTTTT.

The V call is TRBV7-9, the J call TRBJ1-5; D perhaps matches TRBD1 (6 bases). V shed 4 bases and J shed 4 bases, with 8 bases lying between them. The CDR3 spans 13 residues. The V gene's germline CDR1 is SEHNR and CDR2 FQNEAQ (reference sequence). The CDR3 sequence: CASSYTGNQPQHF. The CDR3 DNA reads TGTGCCAGCAGCTACACAGGGAATCAGCCCCAGCATTTT.

V gene TRBV7-9 combines with J gene TRBJ1-3, with D possibly TRBD1 on 6 matching bases. There are 14 residues in the CDR3. CDR1 SEHNR and CDR2 FQNEAQ come from the germline V gene (reference sequence). V was trimmed by 5 bases and J by 2 bases, leaving 10 bases between them. The CDR3 DNA reads as TGTGCCAGCAGCCAAGGGGGGACTGGAAACACCATATATTTT. The encoded protein is CASSQGGTGNTIYF.

CDR3 amino acids: CASRGAGEETQYF. DNA of the CDR3: TGTGCCAGCAGGGGGGCAGGGGAAGAGACCCAGTACTTC. The chain carries TRBV6-5 and TRBJ2-5, with D possibly TRBD1 on 6 matching bases. The ends were cut back, 6 bases at V and 3 bases at J, with 11 bases in the middle. CDR3 size: 13 residues. Germline CDR1 is MNHEY and CDR2 is SVGAGI.

V and J are TRBV10-1 and TRBJ2-7; maybe TRBD2 (6 bases). The J call may be in error: the DNA end matches TRBJ2-1 better. The germline gives CDR1 WNHNN, CDR2 SYGVQD (reference sequence). This CDR3 region has 15 residues. Written as DNA, the CDR3 is TGCGCCAGCAGTGGAGGAGGGAGCTCCTACAATGAGCAGTTCTTC. Amino acids: CASSGGGSSYNEQFF.

V usage is TRBV5-1 and J usage is TRBJ1-1; 9 positions match TRBD1. V trimming: 2 bases; J trimming: 4 bases; junction bases outside the gene matches: 6. This CDR3 region has 15 residues. CDR1 is SGHRS, CDR2 YFSETQ, per germline. Here the CDR3 DNA reads TGCGCCAGCAGCTTTACAGGGGGCGTGAGCACTGAAGCTTTCTTT. This gives the protein CASSFTGGVSTEAFF.

For the CDR3, the DNA is TGCAGTGCTAGGTGGGGGGATACGCAGTATTTT. This sequence encodes CSARWGDTQYF. This rearrangement joins TRBV20-1 to TRBJ2-3; perhaps D is TRBD1 or TRBD2 (5 bases each). In germline, CDR1 is DFQATT, CDR2 SNEGSKA (reference sequence). V was cut by 3 bases and J by 6 bases, with 7 bases left in between. The CDR3 contains 11 residues.

V is TRBV18 and J is TRBJ2-1; 8 bases match TRBD2. Germline-derived CDR1 and CDR2 are KGHSH and LQKENI. This CDR3 contains 15 residues. V trimming: 2 bases; J trimming: 5 bases; junction bases outside the gene matches: 5. The CDR3 is CASSPAGLGNNEQFF. CDR3 coding DNA: TGTGCCAGCTCACCAGCGGGACTAGGAAACAATGAGCAGTTCTTC.

This rearrangement joins TRBV5-1 to TRBJ2-3, with D perhaps assigned TRBD1 or TRBD2 (5 bases each). The V end was cut by 1 base, the J end by 5 bases, with 11 bases between. The CDR3 length is 14 residues. CDR1 is SGHRS, CDR2 YFSETQ, per germline. The CDR3, as DNA: TGCGCCAGCAGCTTGACAGTTGGGGGAGATACGCAGTATTTT. The encoded protein is CASSLTVGGDTQYF.

In regard to this clone: Mismatch with germline at one junction end may stem from a read error. CDR3 sequence: CASSYARVGGDVF. The CDR3 coding sequence is TGTGCCAGCAGTTACGCCCGGGTGGGGGGGGATGTCTTC. V and J are TRBV6-6 and TRBJ2-1; TRBD2 matches 7 bases. CDR1 is MNHNY and CDR2 is SVGAGI in the germline V gene (reference sequence). There are 13 residues in the CDR3.

This clone was seen a few times. The rearrangement uses TRBV28 and TRBJ2-7; D remains unclear. Germline V gives CDR1 MDHEN, CDR2 SYDVKM. The CDR3 runs 14 residues. V was shortened by 0 bases and J by 4 bases, with 10 bases between the two germline ends. This CDR3 is CASSLWGNQYEQYF. CDR3 nucleotides: TGTGCCAGCAGTTTATGGGGGAACCAGTACGAGCAGTACTTC.

The chain combines TRBV5-1 with TRBJ2-5, with D perhaps TRBD1 (5 bases). The V and J ends lost 2 bases and 5 bases respectively, with 10 bases between them. Germline-derived CDR1 and CDR2 are SGHRS and YFSETQ. The length of the CDR3 is 13 residues. CDR3 nucleotide sequence: TGCGCCAGCAGCTTAGACAGTCACGAGACCCAGTACTTC. Residues: CASSLDSHETQYF.

The chain couples TRBV7-2 to TRBJ2-1, with D perhaps matching TRBD1 or TRBD2 (6 bases each). The CDR3 covers 14 residues. CDR1 SGHTA and CDR2 FQGNSA come from the germline V gene. With 5 bases removed from V and 10 bases from J, the gap between germline ends came to 18 bases. The CDR3 is CASSTTRLGGEQFF. The CDR3 DNA reads TGTGCCAGCAGCACGACCCGCTTAGGGGGGGAGCAGTTCTTC.

The chain employs TRBV7-9 and TRBJ2-3; D possibly corresponds to TRBD2 (6 bases). The CDR3 runs 15 residues. CDR1 SEHNR and CDR2 FQNEAQ come from the germline V gene (reference sequence). Deletions cut 2 bases from V and 6 bases from J, with 15 bases between. CDR3 residues: CASSLLSGAVDTQYF. CDR3 in DNA: TGTGCCAGCAGCTTATTATCGGGAGCGGTCGATACGCAGTATTTT.

The J gene is TRBJ2-7, the V gene TRBV4-1, with TRBD1 matching over 7 bases. Germline values: CDR1 MGHRA, CDR2 YSYEKL. The J segment lost 6 bases and the V segment lost 2 bases, leaving 7 bases of the junction unmatched. The CDR3 loop spans 14 amino acids. CDR3 in DNA: TGCGCCAGCAGCCAATCGGGACAGAACGGCGAGCAGTACTTC. Protein sequence: CASSQSGQNGEQYF.

This clone was observed once. V usage is TRBV6-5 and J usage is TRBJ1-1; D might be TRBD1 (6 bases). V was clipped by 0 bases and J by 6 bases, with 14 bases between them. Germline assignment: CDR1 MNHEY and CDR2 SVGAGI. The CDR3 is 15 residues long. CDR3 nucleotide sequence: TGTGCCAGCAGTTACTCCTCCAGGGGCCCATCTGAAGCTTTCTTT. Residues: CASSYSSRGPSEAFF.

The chain uses TRBV6-6 and TRBJ2-3; no definite D call. Germline values: CDR1 MNHNY, CDR2 SVGAGI (reference sequence). The V gene lost 6 bases and the J gene lost 2 bases, with 12 bases spanning the gap. This CDR3 comprises 14 residues. CDR3 residues: CASSQARPTDTQYF. CDR3 in DNA: TGTGCCAGCAGCCAAGCGCGACCCACAGATACGCAGTATTTT.

The chain joins TRBV18 to TRBJ2-5; 7 bases fit TRBD2. J lost 2 bases, V lost 3 bases, and 3 bases had no gene match. This CDR3 region has 14 residues. CDR1 and CDR2 (germline): KGHSH, LQKENI. The CDR3 region is CASSPGTTQETQYF. The DNA for the CDR3 is TGTGCCAGCTCACCCGGGACTACGCAAGAGACCCAGTACTTC.

The genes are TRBV10-3 and TRBJ1-3; D remains ambiguous. Germline V gene sequence: CDR1 ENHRY, CDR2 SYGVKD. This CDR3 is built from 14 residues. Trimming shortened V by 4 bases and J by 3 bases, and 10 bases separated the two germline ends. CDR3 bases: TGTGCCATCAGTGTAGAGGGAGGTGGAAACACCATATATTTT. This gives the protein CAISVEGGGNTIYF.

The rearrangement joins TRBV11-3 to TRBJ2-1; maybe TRBD2 (6 bases). Trimming cost V 0 bases and J 10 bases, with 13 bases left between them. Germline V gene lookup returns CDR1 SGHNT and CDR2 YENEEA. The CDR3 is 14 residues long. CDR3 sequence (DNA): TGTGCCAGCAGCTTAGATCGAGGGCTAGCGGAGCAGTTCTTC. It translates to CASSLDRGLAEQFF.

In nucleotides, the CDR3 is TGTGCCAGCTCACCCCGTGGGAGCAGGGTAGACACTGAAGCTTTCTTT. The encoded protein is CASSPRGSRVDTEAFF. The V call is TRBV18, the J call TRBJ1-1, with a weak D call TRBD1 (5 bases). Per the germline V gene, CDR1 is KGHSH and CDR2 is LQKENI. The CDR3 is made up of 16 amino acids. V shed 3 bases and J shed 3 bases, with 17 bases lying between them.

This clone has just one count. V and J are TRBV5-6 and TRBJ1-1; tentative D call: TRBD1 (6 bases). The germline V and J ends were trimmed by 4 bases and 5 bases, with 12 bases remaining between them. The CDR3 has 13 residues. Per the germline V gene, CDR1 is SGHDT and CDR2 is YYEEEE. The CDR3 coding sequence is TGTGCCAGCAGCCTAGGGGGAGGGACTGAAGCTTTCTTT. Translated: CASSLGGGTEAFF.

This clone was found a few times. The CDR3 region has the DNA TGTGCCAGCAGCCATACAGATAGCAATCAGCCCCAGCATTTT. Amino acids: CASSHTDSNQPQHF. This sequence joins TRBV7-2 and TRBJ1-5; D remains ambiguous. CDR3 size: 14 residues. CDR1 SGHTA and CDR2 FQGNSA come from the germline V gene. V was clipped by 5 bases and J by 0 bases, with 8 bases between them.

The chain links TRBV7-9 to TRBJ2-5; perhaps TRBD2 as D (5 bases). The length of the CDR3 is 16 residues. Trimming took 3 bases from V and 3 from J, leaving 17 bases between them. Germline-derived CDR1 and CDR2 are SEHNR and FQNEAQ (reference sequence). The CDR3 loop is CASSFAPPGIKETQYF. Here the CDR3 DNA reads TGTGCCAGCAGCTTTGCCCCCCCGGGAATCAAAGAGACCCAGTACTTC.

This chain connects TRBV2 to TRBJ1-2, with no clear D. The CDR3 is made up of 14 amino acids. V shed 2 bases and J shed 0 bases, with 7 bases lying between them. Germline V gene lookup returns CDR1 SNHLY and CDR2 FYNNEI. The CDR3 here is CASSESQTNYGYTF. In nucleotides, the CDR3 is TGTGCCAGCAGTGAATCCCAGACTAACTATGGCTACACCTTC.

V gene TRBV6-5 combines with J gene TRBJ2-2; 9 bases are shared with TRBD2. CDR3 size: 14 residues. Germline V gives CDR1 MNHEY, CDR2 SVGAGI. The CDR3 loop is CVASGTTNTGELFF. As DNA, the CDR3 is TGTGTCGCTAGCGGGACAACCAACACCGGGGAGCTGTTTTTT.